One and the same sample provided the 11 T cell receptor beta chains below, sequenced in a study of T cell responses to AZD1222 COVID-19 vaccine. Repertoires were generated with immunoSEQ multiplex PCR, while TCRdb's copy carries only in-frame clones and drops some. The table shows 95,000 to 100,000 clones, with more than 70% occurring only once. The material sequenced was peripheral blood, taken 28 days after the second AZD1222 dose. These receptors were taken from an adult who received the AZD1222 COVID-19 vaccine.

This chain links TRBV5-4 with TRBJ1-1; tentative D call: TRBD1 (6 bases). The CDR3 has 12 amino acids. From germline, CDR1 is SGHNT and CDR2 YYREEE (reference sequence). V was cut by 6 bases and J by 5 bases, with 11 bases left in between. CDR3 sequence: CASTNRATEAFF. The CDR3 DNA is TGTGCCAGCACCAACAGGGCAACTGAAGCTTTCTTT. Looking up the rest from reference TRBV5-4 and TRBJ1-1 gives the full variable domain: ETGVTQSPTHLIKTRGQQVTLRCSSQSGHNTVSWYQQALGQGPQFIFQYYREEENGRGNFPPRFSGLQFPNYSSELNVNALELDDSALYLCASTNRATEAFFGQGTRLTVV.

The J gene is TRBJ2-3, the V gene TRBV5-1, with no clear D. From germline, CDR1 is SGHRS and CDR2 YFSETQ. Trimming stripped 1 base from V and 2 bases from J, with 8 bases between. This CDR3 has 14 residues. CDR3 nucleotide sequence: TGCGCCAGCAGCTTGACGCGGACCACAGATACGCAGTATTTT. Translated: CASSLTRTTDTQYF. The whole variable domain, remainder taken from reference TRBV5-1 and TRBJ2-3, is KAGVTQTPRYLIKTRGQQVTLSCSPISGHRSVSWYQQTPGQGLQFLFEYFSETQRNKGNFPGRFSGRQFSNSRSEMNVSTLELGDSALYLCASSLTRTTDTQYFGPGTRLTVL.

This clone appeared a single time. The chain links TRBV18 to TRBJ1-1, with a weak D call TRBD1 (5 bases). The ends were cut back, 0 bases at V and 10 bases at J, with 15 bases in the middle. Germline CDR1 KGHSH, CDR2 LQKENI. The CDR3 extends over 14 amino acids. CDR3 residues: CASSPPGLPRGAFF. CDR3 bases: TGTGCCAGCTCACCACCGGGGCTTCCGAGGGGAGCTTTCTTT.

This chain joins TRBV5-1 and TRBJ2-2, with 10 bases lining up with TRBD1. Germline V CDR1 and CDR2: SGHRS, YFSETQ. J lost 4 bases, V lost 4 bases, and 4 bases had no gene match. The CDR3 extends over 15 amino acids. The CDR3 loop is CASSRQGAVTGELFF. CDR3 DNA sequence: TGCGCCAGCAGCCGACAGGGGGCCGTCACCGGGGAGCTGTTTTTT.

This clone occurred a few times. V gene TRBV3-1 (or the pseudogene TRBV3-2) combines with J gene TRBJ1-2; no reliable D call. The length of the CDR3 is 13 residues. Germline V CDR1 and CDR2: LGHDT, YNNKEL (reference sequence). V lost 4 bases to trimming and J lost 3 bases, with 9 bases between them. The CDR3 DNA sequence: TGTGCCAGCAGCCGTGAGCTCTACTATGGCTACACCTTC. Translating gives CASSRELYYGYTF.

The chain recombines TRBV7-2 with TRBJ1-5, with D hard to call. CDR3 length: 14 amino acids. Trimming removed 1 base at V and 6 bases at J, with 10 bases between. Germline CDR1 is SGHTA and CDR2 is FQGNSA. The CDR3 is CASSLGRRVQPQHF. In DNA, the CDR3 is TGTGCCAGCAGCTTAGGGCGGAGGGTTCAGCCCCAGCATTTT.

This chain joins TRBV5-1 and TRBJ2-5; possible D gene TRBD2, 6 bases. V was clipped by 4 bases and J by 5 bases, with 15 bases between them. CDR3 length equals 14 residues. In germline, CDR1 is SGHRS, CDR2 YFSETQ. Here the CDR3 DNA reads TGCGCCAGCAGCCCGGGAACGGGGGTGGAGACCCAGTACTTC. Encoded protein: CASSPGTGVETQYF.

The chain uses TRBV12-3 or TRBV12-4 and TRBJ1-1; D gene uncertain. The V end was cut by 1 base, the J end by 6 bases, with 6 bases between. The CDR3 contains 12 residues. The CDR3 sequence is CASSLVRSEAFF. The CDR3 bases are TGTGCCAGCAGTTTAGTACGTTCTGAAGCTTTCTTT.

As DNA, the CDR3 is TGTGCCAGCAGGGATAGACAGGGGGCGTCTGATCAGCCCCAGCATTTT. Its translation: CASRDRQGASDQPQHF. The chain has TRBV2 and TRBJ1-5, with 10 bases lining up with TRBD1. Germline values: CDR1 SNHLY, CDR2 FYNNEI. This CDR3 is 16 amino acids long. V dropped 6 bases and J dropped 5; count of bases not matched to a gene: 10.

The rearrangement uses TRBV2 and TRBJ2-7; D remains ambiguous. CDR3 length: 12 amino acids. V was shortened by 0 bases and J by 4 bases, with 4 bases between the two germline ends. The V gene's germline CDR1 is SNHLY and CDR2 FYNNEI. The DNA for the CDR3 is TGTGCCAGCAGTGAAGCGGGGTACGAGCAGTACTTC. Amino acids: CASSEAGYEQYF. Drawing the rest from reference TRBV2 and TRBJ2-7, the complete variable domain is EPEVTQTPSHQVTQMGQEVILRCVPISNHLYFYWYRQILGQKVEFLVSFYNNEISEKSEIFDDQFSVERPDGSNFTLKIRSTKLEDSAMYFCASSEAGYEQYFGPGTRLTVT.

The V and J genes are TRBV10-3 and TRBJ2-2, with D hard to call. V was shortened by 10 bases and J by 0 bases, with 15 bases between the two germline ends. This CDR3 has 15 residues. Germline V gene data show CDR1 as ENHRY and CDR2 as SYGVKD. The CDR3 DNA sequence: TGTGCCACGAAAGGGCTAACTGCGAACACCGGGGAGCTGTTTTTT. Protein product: CATKGLTANTGELFF.